The 16 T cell receptor beta chains reported below all come from one sample, sequenced in a study of T cell repertoires in aging, cancer and after chemotherapy. Amplification of TCR beta used genomic DNA extracted from peripheral blood. A mixed TRB-A/B primer pool amplified rearranged TRB by multiplex touch-down PCR. One entry per CDR3 protein results from TCRdb running MiXCR on the multiplex PCR reads. The table lists approximately 6,000 distinct CDR3 sequences, less than 35% of them singletons. Sample: blood. The receptors here all came from a human donor with a blood cancer.

V gene TRBV6-5 combines with J gene TRBJ1-4; 9 nucleotides align to TRBD1. The CDR3 runs to 15 residues. With V trimmed by 4 bases and J by 4 bases, 4 bases remained unmatched. Germline loops: CDR1 MNHEY, CDR2 SVGAGI. CDR3 sequence: CASSSWTGVNEKLFF. DNA for the CDR3: TGTGCCAGCAGTTCCTGGACAGGGGTTAATGAAAAACTGTTTTTT.

The chain employs TRBV27 and TRBJ1-5, with D uncertain. Germline V CDR1 and CDR2: MNHEY, SMNVEV (reference sequence). V shed 6 bases and J shed 6 bases, with 12 bases lying between them. CDR3 size: 13 residues. The CDR3 sequence: CASSLLVGQPQHF. As DNA, the CDR3 is TGTGCCAGCAGCCTATTAGTGGGTCAGCCCCAGCATTTT.

This clonotype was detected a few times. This chain joins TRBV5-4 and TRBJ2-7; D possibly matches TRBD1 or TRBD2 (5 bases each). V lost 0 bases and J 7 bases, leaving 14 bases between the germline ends. CDR1 and CDR2 from the germline V gene are SGHNT and YYREEE (reference sequence). The CDR3 is 14 residues long. The CDR3 bases are TGTGCCAGCAGCTTGGAAGGGGTCGGGGTGGAGCAGTACTTC. This codes for CASSLEGVGVEQYF.

This clonotype was detected only a few times. V and J are TRBV20-1 and TRBJ1-6; no reliable D call. The germline V gene has CDR1 DFQATT and CDR2 SNEGSKA (reference sequence). V dropped 0 bases and J dropped 7 bases, with 7 bases sitting between them. The CDR3 contains 13 residues. The CDR3 loop reads CSARDGRNSPLHF. The CDR3, as DNA: TGCAGTGCTAGAGACGGACGGAATTCACCCCTCCACTTT.

This clonotype was found a few times. V and J are TRBV10-3 and TRBJ1-4; 7 bases fit TRBD1. The CDR3 is 13 residues long. Germline assignment: CDR1 ENHRY and CDR2 SYGVKD. The ends lost 11 bases at V and 5 bases at J; junction bases unmatched: 8. The CDR3 loop reads CAVSQGPNEKLFF. DNA for the CDR3: TGTGCCGTCTCACAGGGGCCGAATGAAAAACTGTTTTTT.

This clonotype has only a few counts. The chain recombines TRBV18 with TRBJ2-7, with D unresolved. With 1 base removed from V and 2 bases from J, the gap between germline ends came to 18 bases. CDR3 size: 17 residues. In germline, CDR1 is KGHSH, CDR2 LQKENI. The CDR3 coding sequence is TGTGCCAGCTCACCACACCCGGTTGGCCACCGAACCTACGAGCAGTACTTC. Protein sequence: CASSPHPVGHRTYEQYF. The variable domain in full, completed from reference TRBV18 and TRBJ2-7, reads NAGVMQNPRHLVRRRGQEARLRCSPMKGHSHVYWYRQLPEEGLKFMVYLQKENIIDESGMPKERFSAEFPKEGPSILRIQQVVRGDSAAYFCASSPHPVGHRTYEQYFGPGTRLTVT.

This chain uses TRBV7-9 with TRBJ2-7; TRBD1 matches 8 bases. CDR1 SEHNR and CDR2 FQNEAQ come from the germline V gene (reference sequence). The CDR3 has 13 amino acids. J gave up 7 bases and V 5 bases, and 7 bases lay outside the gene matches. CDR3: CASSPRGPEEQYF. The CDR3, as DNA: TGTGCCAGCAGCCCCAGGGGGCCGGAGGAGCAGTACTTC.

About this clonotype itself: Its ends do not fully match the called genes, so a read error is possible. V is TRBV15 and J is TRBJ1-5, with TRBD1 as a possible D gene (5 bases). The CDR3 sequence is 17 residues long. The germline V gene has CDR1 LNHNV and CDR2 YYDKDF (reference sequence). The CDR3 loop is CAKSREKGPYSNQPQHW. DNA for the CDR3: TGTGCCAAAAGCAGAGAAAAGGGACCATATAGCAATCAGCCCCAGCATTGG.

The genes are TRBV6-5 and TRBJ2-6; D may match TRBD1 or TRBD2 (5 bases each). V dropped 2 bases and J dropped 2 bases, with 10 bases sitting between them. Germline V gene sequence: CDR1 MNHEY, CDR2 SVGAGI. This CDR3 comprises 16 residues. The CDR3 DNA reads as TGTGCCAGCAGTTACGCTGGGGGAACTGGGGCCAACGTCCTGACTTTC. Its protein product is CASSYAGGTGANVLTF.

J is TRBJ2-3 and V is TRBV20-1; 9 bases align to TRBD2. CDR1 DFQATT and CDR2 SNEGSKA come from the germline V gene (reference sequence). The CDR3 covers 15 residues. V lost 3 bases, J lost 5 bases, and 9 bases stayed unmatched. The chain's CDR3 is CSASIASGTGDTQYF. CDR3 sequence (DNA): TGCAGTGCTAGTATAGCTAGCGGGACGGGAGATACGCAGTATTTT.

This clonotype was detected a few times. The rearrangement joins TRBV18 to TRBJ2-7; 10 positions agree with TRBD2. The ends lost 5 bases at V and 3 bases at J; junction bases unmatched: 7. The germline gives CDR1 KGHSH, CDR2 LQKENI. This CDR3 has 15 residues. The CDR3 region is CASSTLAGEVYEQYF. The CDR3 bases are TGTGCCAGCTCAACCCTAGCGGGGGAAGTCTACGAGCAGTACTTC.

This clonotype was recorded a few times. This sequence joins TRBV7-2 and TRBJ1-4; TRBD1 is a possible D gene (5 bases). In germline, CDR1 is SGHTA, CDR2 FQGNSA. The CDR3 extends over 14 amino acids. V lost 3 bases to trimming and J lost 8 bases, with 13 bases between them. The DNA for the CDR3 is TGTGCCAGCAGCTTTGGCCCCGGGGGGGAAAAACTGTTTTTT. The encoded protein is CASSFGPGGEKLFF.

The V gene is TRBV15, the J gene TRBJ2-5, with unresolved D. This CDR3 is built from 12 residues. CDR1 is LNHNV and CDR2 is YYDKDF in the germline V gene (reference sequence). V was trimmed by 2 bases and J by 4 bases, leaving 5 bases between them. The CDR3 DNA reads as TGTGCCACCAGCAGACCCAGAGAGACCCAGTACTTC. It encodes CATSRPRETQYF.

This clonotype was detected a few times. The V and J genes are TRBV6-1 and TRBJ2-5, with 7 bases matching TRBD2. After removal of 3 bases from V and 7 bases from J, the junction contained 11 bases not matched to a gene. The CDR3 is 15 amino acids. Per germline, CDR1 MNHNS and CDR2 SASEGT. This chain's CDR3 is CASSELAGLEGTQYF. As DNA, the CDR3 is TGTGCCAGCAGTGAGTTAGCGGGCTTGGAGGGGACCCAGTACTTC.

The chain links TRBV12-3 or TRBV12-4 to TRBJ1-1, with a possible D match to TRBD1 (5 bases). The CDR3 contains 16 residues. Trimming left V 6 bases short and J 1 base short, with 18 bases between. CDR3 in DNA: TGTGCCAGCAGCCGGGGGGACCCCCAAACGAACACTGAAGCTTTCTTT. It is translated as CASSRGDPQTNTEAFF.

Relative to its sample, this clonotype is medium-sized. The rearrangement links TRBV29-1 to TRBJ1-2; 7 bases are a match to TRBD1. The CDR3 spans 11 residues. The trim removed 6 bases at V and 8 bases at J, leaving 6 bases unmatched. The germline V gene has CDR1 SQVTM and CDR2 ANQGSEA. The CDR3 loop reads CSVGQVRGYTF. The DNA for the CDR3 is TGCAGCGTAGGACAGGTTCGCGGCTACACCTTC.